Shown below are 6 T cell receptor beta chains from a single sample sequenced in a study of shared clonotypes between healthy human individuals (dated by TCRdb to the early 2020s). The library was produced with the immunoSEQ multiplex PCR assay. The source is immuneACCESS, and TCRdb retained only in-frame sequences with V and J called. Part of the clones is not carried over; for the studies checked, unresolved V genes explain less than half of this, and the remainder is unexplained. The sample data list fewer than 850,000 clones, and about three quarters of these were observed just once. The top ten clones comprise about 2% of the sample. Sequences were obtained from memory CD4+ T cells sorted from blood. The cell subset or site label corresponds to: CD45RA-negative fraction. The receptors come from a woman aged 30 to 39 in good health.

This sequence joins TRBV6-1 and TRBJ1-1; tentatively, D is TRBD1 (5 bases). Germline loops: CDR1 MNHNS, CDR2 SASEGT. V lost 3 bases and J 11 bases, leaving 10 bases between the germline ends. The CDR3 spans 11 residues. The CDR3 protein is CASSERGAAFF. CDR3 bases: TGTGCCAGCAGTGAGAGGGGTGCCGCTTTCTTT.

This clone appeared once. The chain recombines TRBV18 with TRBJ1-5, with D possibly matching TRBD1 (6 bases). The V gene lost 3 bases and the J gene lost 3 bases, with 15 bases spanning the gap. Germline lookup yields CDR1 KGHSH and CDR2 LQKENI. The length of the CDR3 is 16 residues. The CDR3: CASSPNARGPNQPQHF. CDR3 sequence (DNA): TGTGCCAGCTCACCTAACGCCAGGGGCCCCAATCAGCCCCAGCATTTT.

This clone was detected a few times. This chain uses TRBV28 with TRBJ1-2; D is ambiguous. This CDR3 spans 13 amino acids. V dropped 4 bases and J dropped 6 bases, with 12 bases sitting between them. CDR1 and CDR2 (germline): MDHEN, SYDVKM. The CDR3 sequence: CASSYAGRNGYTF. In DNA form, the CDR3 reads TGTGCCAGCAGTTACGCGGGCAGGAATGGCTACACCTTC.

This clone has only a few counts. The CDR3 protein is CASLTRGGSNQPQHF. The CDR3 nucleotides are TGCGCCAGCCTTACCAGGGGAGGTAGCAATCAGCCCCAGCATTTT. This chain connects TRBV10-1 to TRBJ1-5, with a possible D match to TRBD1 (6 bases). The CDR3 is 15 amino acids. Trimming shortened V by 8 bases and J by 0 bases, and 14 bases separated the two germline ends. The germline V gene encodes CDR1 WNHNN and CDR2 SYGVQD (reference sequence).

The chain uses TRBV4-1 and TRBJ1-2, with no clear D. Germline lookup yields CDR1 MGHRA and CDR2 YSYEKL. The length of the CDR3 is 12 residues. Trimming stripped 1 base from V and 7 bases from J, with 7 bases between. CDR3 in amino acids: CASSQAGSGYTF. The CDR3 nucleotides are TGCGCCAGCAGCCAAGCTGGATCTGGCTACACCTTC.

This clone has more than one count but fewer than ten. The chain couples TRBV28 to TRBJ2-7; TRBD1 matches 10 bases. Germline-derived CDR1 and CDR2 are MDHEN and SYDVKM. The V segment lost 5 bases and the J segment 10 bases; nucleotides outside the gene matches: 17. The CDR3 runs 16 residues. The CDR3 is CASSLQGQGLSTRQYF. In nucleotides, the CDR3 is TGTGCCAGCAGTCTCCAGGGACAGGGGCTTTCTACGAGACAGTACTTC.